The present TCR beta chain was sequenced within a study of blood T cells in healthy people across ages. Whole-study findings and limits: Unknown CMV status may confound age-related changes in expanded clones.

CDR1 is SGHRS, CDR2 YFSETQ, per germline. The V end was cut by 7 bases, the J end by 0 bases, with 23 bases between. This CDR3 has 18 residues. The second PCR ran roughly 7 to 11 cycles with a sample-barcoded 5' primer and J-beta primers. Each of the samples gave a minimum of 2.5 million paired-end reads that contained CDR3. In TCRdb, the 5' RACE reads were re-called with MiXCR into one record per CDR3 protein. The table includes 790,000 or so distinct CDR3 sequences, approximately 53% detected once. In regard to this clonotype: No antigen is known for it.

The chain employs TRBV5-1 and TRBJ2-1; no clear D gene. The sample consisted of blood. This TCR came from a middle-aged man in good health. This chain's CDR3 is CASGEGSGVKVSYNEQFF. The CDR3 region has the DNA TGCGCCAGCGGAGAAGGGTCCGGAGTGAAAGTCTCCTACAATGAGCAGTTCTTC.